This T cell receptor beta chain was sequenced in a study of blood T cell repertoires in COVID-19. In the study overall: Samples taken during acute and convalescent COVID-19 were collected in the United States, Italy and Spain. The analysed material was cDNA or gDNA that came from T cells, B-cell-depleted T cells, or PBMCs.

Per the original data handling: Reference gene primer amplification gave nucleated cell count estimates. The method was immunoSEQ multiplex PCR; TCRdb's version includes in-frame clones alone and lacks a portion of them. That table supplies the V and J calls and clone size; D and trimming were determined from the DNA. The sample holds 52,000 or so clones, around nine tenths seen once. What was sequenced was peripheral blood. The receptor was derived from a man in his 60s with active COVID-19.

CDR3 in amino acids: CASSPPPSGNTQYF. In nucleotides, the CDR3 is TGTGCCAGCAGTCCCCCCCCTAGCGGGAATACGCAGTATTTT. This chain links TRBV28 with TRBJ2-3, with TRBD2 identical over 9 bases. Looked up from germline, CDR1 is MDHEN and CDR2 is SYDVKM. The CDR3 has 14 amino acids. After removal of 5 bases from V and 7 bases from J, the junction contained 7 bases not matched to a gene.